A selection of T cell receptor beta chains follows, all from one sample in a study of cytomegalovirus exposure and HLA in healthy donors. Sequenced by immunoSEQ multiplex PCR; TCRdb stores in-frame clones only, minus some. The sample comprises about 77,000 clones, over 65% of which are singletons, and around 4.5% rests with the top ten. Material for sequencing was PBMCs. These receptors were obtained from a man aged 35 to 55 in good health and CMV-seronegative. CDR3s include the opening cysteine and the closing phenylalanine or tryptophan. The D gene is left open where the match is weak. Only part of the rows carry a size: once, few, many, or a class if the clone is expanded.

clone_size j_call d_call v_call cdr3_aa cdr3_nt
. TRBJ2-1 TRBD1 TRBV27 CASQTWGGQGRNEQFF TGTGCCAGCCAAACCTGGGGAGGACAGGGCCGGAATGAGCAGTTCTTC
. TRBJ2-2 . TRBV15 CATSSVTGELFF TGTGCCACCAGCAGCGTTACCGGGGAGCTGTTTTTT
few TRBJ2-7 TRBD1 TRBV19 CASSMIWGQTYEQYF TGTGCCAGTAGTATGATCTGGGGACAGACCTACGAGCAGTACTTC
. TRBJ2-3 TRBD2 TRBV4-3 CASSQDLAGGLSSTDTQYF TGCGCCAGCAGCCAAGATTTAGCGGGAGGACTTTCTAGCACAGATACGCAGTATTTT
. TRBJ2-7 TRBD2 TRBV4-3 CASSDGTSGYEQYF TGCGCCAGCAGCGACGGGACTAGCGGCTACGAGCAGTACTTC
once TRBJ2-7 TRBD1 TRBV9 CASSVGLGVDRGAEQYF TGTGCCAGCAGCGTAGGTCTGGGAGTTGACAGGGGTGCCGAGCAGTACTTC
. TRBJ2-5 TRBD2 TRBV10-3 CAISATSPQETQYF TGTGCCATCAGTGCGACTAGCCCTCAAGAGACCCAGTACTTC
. TRBJ2-5 . TRBV28 CASSIPRPQETQYF TGTGCCAGCAGTATTCCGAGGCCCCAAGAGACCCAGTACTTC
once TRBJ1-1 . TRBV9 CASSGAGTGGNTEAFF TGTGCCAGCAGCGGGGCGGGGACGGGGGGGAACACTGAAGCTTTCTTT
. TRBJ2-5 . TRBV28 CASSLSGVRRETQYF TGTGCCAGCAGTTTATCGGGGGTCCGAAGAGAGACCCAGTACTTC
few TRBJ2-5 TRBD1 TRBV5-1 CASSQGQGVKTQYF TGCGCCAGCAGCCAGGGACAGGGAGTGAAGACCCAGTACTTC
. TRBJ1-1 TRBD1 TRBV7-7 CASSKLGQGMEAFF TGTGCTAGCAGCAAACTAGGACAGGGGATGGAAGCTTTCTTT
. TRBJ2-3 TRBD2 TRBV2 CASTAEGGPEDTQYF TGTGCCAGCACGGCGGAGGGAGGGCCCGAAGATACGCAGTATTTT
few TRBJ2-3 TRBD2 TRBV7-2 CASSFSGGWNTDTQYF TGTGCCAGCAGCTTCTCGGGGGGATGGAACACAGATACGCAGTATTTT
. TRBJ2-7 . TRBV9 CASSVGGLSYEQYF TGTGCCAGCAGCGTTGGCGGGCTCTCCTACGAGCAGTACTTC
. TRBJ2-7 . TRBV7-2 CASSGPQLASYEQYF TGTGCCAGCAGCGGTCCGCAACTAGCCTCCTACGAGCAGTACTTC
. TRBJ2-7 TRBD1 TRBV25-1 CASRGTEPTKEQYF TGTGCCAGCAGGGGGACAGAGCCCACTAAAGAGCAGTACTTC
. TRBJ1-4 TRBD1 TRBV11-2 CASSNRDRGLNEKLFF TGTGCCAGCAGCAACCGGGACAGGGGACTTAATGAAAAACTGTTTTTT
. TRBJ2-2 . TRBV11-3 CASSLGNADGELFF TGTGCCAGCAGCTTAGGGAATGCGGACGGGGAGCTGTTTTTT
. TRBJ2-1 . TRBV5-4 CASSLGGSSGNNEQFF TGTGCCAGCAGCTTGGGGGGAAGTAGCGGCAACAATGAGCAGTTCTTC
. TRBJ2-7 TRBD1 TRBV4-1 CASSQGQGAGKGYEQYF TGCGCCAGCAGCCAGGGACAGGGGGCAGGAAAAGGCTACGAGCAGTACTTC
. TRBJ2-5 TRBD2 TRBV28 CASSVVRGGQETQYF TGTGCCAGCAGTGTCGTTAGGGGAGGGCAAGAGACCCAGTACTTC
. TRBJ1-2 . TRBV6-5 CASSYAGNYGYTF TGTGCCAGCAGTTACGCAGGGAACTATGGCTACACCTTC
. TRBJ2-5 TRBD2 TRBV9 CASSVVASGRADQETQYF TGTGCCAGCAGCGTAGTGGCTAGCGGGAGGGCCGACCAAGAGACCCAGTACTTC
. TRBJ2-3 TRBD1 TRBV7-9 CASSTDRMANTQYF TGTGCCAGCAGCACGGACAGGATGGCAAATACGCAGTATTTT